This T cell receptor beta chain was profiled in a study of shared clonotypes between healthy human individuals. Study observations and caveats: Between a handful of donors, naive CD4 clonotypes were shared at a level of about 5%.

Only Caucasian adults living in Nashville, Tennessee served as donors. Regarding this clone: Its antigen remains unknown.

Profiling relied on immunoSEQ multiplex PCR, and the TCRdb table lists in-frame clones only, not all of them. The table records about 110,000 clones, under 70% of them present only once. This CDR3 has 17 amino acids. With 2 bases removed from V and 11 bases from J, the gap between germline ends came to 25 bases. The germline gives CDR1 MRHNA, CDR2 SNTAGT. The V gene is TRBV6-4, the J gene TRBJ1-3; D possibly corresponds to TRBD1 (5 bases). This receptor was identified in a woman under 40 in good health. Sequencing was done on a sample of memory CD8+ T cells sorted from blood. This sample's subset: CD45RO+ cells pooled with CCR7-negative TemRA cells. The CDR3 reads CASSDVGVHVAGIAIYF. Written as DNA, the CDR3 is TGTGCCAGCAGTGACGTAGGGGTCCACGTCGCTGGAATCGCCATATATTTT.